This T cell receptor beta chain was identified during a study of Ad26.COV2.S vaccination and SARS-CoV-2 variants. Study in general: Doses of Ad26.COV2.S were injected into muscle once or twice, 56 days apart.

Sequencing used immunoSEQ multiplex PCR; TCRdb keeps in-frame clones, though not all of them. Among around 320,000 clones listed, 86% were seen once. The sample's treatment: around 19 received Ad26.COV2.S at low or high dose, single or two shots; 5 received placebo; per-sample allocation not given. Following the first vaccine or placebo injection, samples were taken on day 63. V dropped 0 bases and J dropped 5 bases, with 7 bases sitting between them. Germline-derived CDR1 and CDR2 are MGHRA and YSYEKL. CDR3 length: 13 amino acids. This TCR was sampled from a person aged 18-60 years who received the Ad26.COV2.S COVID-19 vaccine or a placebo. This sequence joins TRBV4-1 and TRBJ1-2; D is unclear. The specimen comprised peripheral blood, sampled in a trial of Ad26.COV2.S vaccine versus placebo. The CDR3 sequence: CASSQDWGYGYTF. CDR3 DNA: TGCGCCAGCAGCCAAGATTGGGGTTATGGCTACACCTTC.